The clone carrying this T cell receptor (beta chain) was detected a few times. The antigen remains undetermined. These data belong to a study of regulatory T cells in long-lasting Graves disease. Time point noted: newly diagnosed GD, antithyroid drugs for less than 3 months. Making the TCR library involved RNA that had been extracted from PBMCs. Study-wide results and limits: Persistent Graves' disease cases displayed lower TCR diversity than newly diagnosed ones. Segments TRBV28, TRBJ1-2 and TRBJ2-5 showed preferential usage in persistent disease.

Arm-PCR with iRepertoire HTBI primers amplified the CDR3 regions for these TCR beta libraries. TCRdb processed the multiplex PCR reads anew with MiXCR; each CDR3 protein has one entry. The profile shows some 250,000 distinct CDR3 sequences, about 16% of them singletons. The CDR3 runs 12 residues. Germline V gives CDR1 MDHEN, CDR2 SYDVKM. The trim removed 6 bases at V and 15 bases at J, leaving 11 bases unmatched. Sequencing used peripheral blood mononuclear cells (PBMCs), obtained at new diagnosis, from a patient treated with antithyroid drugs. The TCR sequence derives from a female donor with Graves disease. The rearrangement uses TRBV28 and TRBJ2-4, with 7 bases matching TRBD2. This chain's CDR3 is CASSLSGRGGYF. CDR3 sequence (DNA): TGTGCCAGCAGCCTCTCGGGACGCGGGGGGTACTTC. Full variable domain (outside the CDR3, taken from reference TRBV28 and TRBJ2-4): DVKVTQSSRYLVKRTGEKVFLECVQDMDHENMFWYRQDPGLGLRLIYFSYDVKMKEKGDIPEGYSVSREKKERFSLILESASTNQTSMYLCASSLSGRGGYFGAGTRLSVL.